The clone carrying this TCR beta chain has just one count. This sample was taken from a study of blood T cell repertoires in COVID-19. Looking at the study overall: The study drew acute and convalescent COVID-19 samples from the United States, Italy and Spain.

CDR3 length equals 17 residues. Germline V gives CDR1 LGHNT, CDR2 FRNRAP. The V and J ends lost 6 bases and 1 base respectively, with 19 bases between them. TCRdb keeps only in-frame clones here, not all; method: immunoSEQ multiplex PCR. The sample includes approximately 200,000 clones, under 90% of them seen just once. Input material: peripheral blood. This TCR was recovered from a woman in her fifties or sixties who had recovered from COVID-19. The J gene is TRBJ1-5, the V gene TRBV12-5; D may be TRBD1 (5 bases). CDR3 residues: CASGPNLGVNSNQPQHF. Written as DNA, the CDR3 is TGTGCTAGTGGACCCAACTTAGGGGTTAACAGCAATCAGCCCCAGCATTTT.